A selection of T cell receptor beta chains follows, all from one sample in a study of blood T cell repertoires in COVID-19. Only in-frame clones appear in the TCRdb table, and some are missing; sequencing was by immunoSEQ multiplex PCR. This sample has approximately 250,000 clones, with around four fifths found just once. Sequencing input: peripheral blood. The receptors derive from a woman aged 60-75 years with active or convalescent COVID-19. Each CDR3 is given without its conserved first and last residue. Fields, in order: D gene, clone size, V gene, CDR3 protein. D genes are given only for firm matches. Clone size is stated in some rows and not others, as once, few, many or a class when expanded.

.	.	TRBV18	ASSTREDTSGNTIY
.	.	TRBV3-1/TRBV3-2	ASSQLRLQSTGELF
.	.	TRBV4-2	ASSPEGRGSGNTIY
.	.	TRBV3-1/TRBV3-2	ASSQDVSVEAF
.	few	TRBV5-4	ASSLSGEETQY
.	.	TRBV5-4	ASSFGGGRTGELF
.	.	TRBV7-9	ASSLVGSVEQF
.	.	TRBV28	ASSLGTRGQPQH
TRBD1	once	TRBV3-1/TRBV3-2	ASSKQGAVFTEAF
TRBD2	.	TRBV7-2	ASRSSGGRREQF
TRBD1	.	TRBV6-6	ASSQGQGGSQPQH
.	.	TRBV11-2	ASSLVGGQVGELF
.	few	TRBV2	ASSEGSTYQPQH
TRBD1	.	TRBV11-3	ASSQGQAGNTIY
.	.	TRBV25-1	ASSEFGSAYEQY
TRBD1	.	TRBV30	AWSVGTDVSYEQY
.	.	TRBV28	ASSLSGYYGYT
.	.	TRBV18	ASSPSGFTEAF
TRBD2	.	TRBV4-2	ASSPRRKQGALAGDTGELF
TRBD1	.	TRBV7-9	ASSPGTGRYEQY
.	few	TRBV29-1	SVHRGTGELF
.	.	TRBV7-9	ASSYHLVRSGEQF
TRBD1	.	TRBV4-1	ASSQGRGRTGNTIY
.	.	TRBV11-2	ASSLATGWDGYT